Described below is a single T cell receptor (beta chain) sequence and its context. Per the original methods: Reference gene primer amplification gave estimated nucleated cell counts. Sequenced by immunoSEQ multiplex PCR; TCRdb stores in-frame clones only, minus some. The V and J calls and the clone size are those of that table, but D and trimming were determined from the DNA. This sample has over 110,000 clones, with 65% to 85% found just once. The entry originates in a study of blood T cell repertoires in COVID-19. Study-wide context: Whether acute or convalescent, the COVID-19 samples came from the United States, Italy and Spain. T cells, B-cell-depleted T cells, or PBMCs supplied cDNA or gDNA.

The CDR3 is made up of 15 amino acids. V gave up 0 bases and J gave up 3 bases, with 11 bases separating them. Germline V gene data show CDR1 as LGHDT and CDR2 as YNNKEL (reference sequence). The sample taken for sequencing was peripheral blood. The source of this sequence is a woman aged 55-75 years with acute or convalescent COVID-19. V and J are TRBV3-1 (or the pseudogene TRBV3-2) and TRBJ1-2; TRBD1 is a possible D gene (5 bases). The CDR3 sequence is CASSQDPRADYGYTF. As DNA, the CDR3 is TGTGCCAGCAGCCAAGATCCCAGGGCGGACTATGGCTACACCTTC.